The clone carrying this T cell receptor beta chain was picked up a small number of times. Its target is unknown. The data derive from a study of blood T cells in healthy people across ages. Findings and caveats of the study: Diversity figures based on one million T cells were deemed too low.

Combining a sample-barcoded 5' primer with a J-beta primer mix, a second PCR ran for roughly 6 to 12 cycles. TCRdb fed the 5' RACE reads into MiXCR, producing one record per CDR3 protein. The profile shows more than 600,000 distinct CDR3 sequences, around a quarter of them singletons. This CDR3 is built from 13 residues. V was clipped by 6 bases and J by 4 bases, with 11 bases between them. The same specimen was also included in a second study, on T cells of mothers and their children. That report notes: Donation came from three healthy Caucasian mothers together with their six children.

Sequencing was done on a sample of blood. The clonotype originates from a boy younger than 18 in good health. V gene TRBV12-3 or TRBV12-4 combines with J gene TRBJ2-3; D is unclear. CDR3 coding DNA: TGTGCCAGCAGGATTTTGGGGTCAGATACGCAGTATTTT. This gives the protein CASRILGSDTQYF.